This T cell receptor (beta chain) appears in the sequencing data of a study of T cell responses to AZD1222 COVID-19 vaccine. Study results and caveats: Donors in the cohort were predominantly white British and more often female, and clonal diversity was possibly underestimated.

Of note for this clone: Its target is unknown.

Method: immunoSEQ multiplex PCR; TCRdb's copy keeps in-frame clones and lacks some. This sample has roughly 150,000 clones, with around 89% found just once. Sequencing was performed on peripheral blood, taken on day 0 of MenACWY control vaccination. This receptor was identified in an adult in good health.

CDR3 in DNA: TGCAGCGTTGAAGATAGGAGACAGCTTAAGAACACTGAAGCTTTCTTT. It yields the protein CSVEDRRQLKNTEAFF. J is TRBJ1-1 and V is TRBV29-1, with TRBD1 as a possible D gene (5 bases). The CDR3 is made up of 16 amino acids. CDR1 SQVTM and CDR2 ANQGSEA come from the germline V gene. Trimming took 0 bases from V and 1 from J, leaving 15 bases between them.